Listed below are T cell receptor beta chains from one sample, sequenced in a study of cytomegalovirus exposure and HLA in healthy donors. Sequencing used immunoSEQ multiplex PCR; TCRdb keeps in-frame clones, though not all of them. Among around 200,000 clones listed, roughly four fifths were seen once. Material for sequencing was PBMCs. The receptor source for this set is a woman aged 25 to 39 in good health and CMV-seropositive. Each CDR3 is given with its conserved first and last residue. A D gene is named only where the DNA matches it firmly. Part of the rows lack a size; the others show once, few, many or a class for expanded clones.

j_gene: TRBJ1-2; v_gene: TRBV4-2; abundance: NA; d_gene: NA; CDR3aa: CASSQDGHTNYGYTF
j_gene: TRBJ1-1; v_gene: TRBV9; abundance: NA; d_gene: TRBD1; CDR3aa: CASSPLQGVHTEAFF
j_gene: TRBJ1-5; v_gene: TRBV30; abundance: NA; d_gene: TRBD1; CDR3aa: CAWSPPGRGHQPQHF
j_gene: TRBJ2-2; v_gene: TRBV7-8; abundance: NA; d_gene: TRBD2; CDR3aa: CASSLAGGTSNGELFF
j_gene: TRBJ1-5; v_gene: TRBV19; abundance: few; d_gene: NA; CDR3aa: CASSVRDNGQPQHF
j_gene: TRBJ1-2; v_gene: TRBV6-6; abundance: NA; d_gene: NA; CDR3aa: CASSYSTPNYGYTF
j_gene: TRBJ2-7; v_gene: TRBV5-1; abundance: NA; d_gene: NA; CDR3aa: CASSLVGGEQYF
j_gene: TRBJ1-1; v_gene: TRBV7-9; abundance: NA; d_gene: TRBD1; CDR3aa: CASSRQGNTEAFF
j_gene: TRBJ2-3; v_gene: TRBV21-1; abundance: NA; d_gene: NA; CDR3aa: CASSKATLGQGAADTQYF
j_gene: TRBJ2-1; v_gene: TRBV5-1; abundance: NA; d_gene: TRBD1; CDR3aa: CASSLGTGYNEQFF
j_gene: TRBJ1-1; v_gene: TRBV5-1; abundance: NA; d_gene: NA; CDR3aa: CASSFLAQGMNTEAFF
j_gene: TRBJ1-1; v_gene: TRBV7-9; abundance: few; d_gene: NA; CDR3aa: CASSPDREILTFF
j_gene: TRBJ2-7; v_gene: TRBV6-6; abundance: NA; d_gene: TRBD1; CDR3aa: CASRDGTGAYYEQYF
j_gene: TRBJ2-7; v_gene: TRBV29-1; abundance: NA; d_gene: NA; CDR3aa: CSGGQGDYEQYF
j_gene: NA; v_gene: TRBV9; abundance: NA; d_gene: TRBD2; CDR3aa: CASSVDSGREGSYEQYF
j_gene: TRBJ2-6; v_gene: TRBV6-5; abundance: once; d_gene: NA; CDR3aa: CASRDSGSGANVLTF
j_gene: TRBJ2-1; v_gene: TRBV7-2; abundance: NA; d_gene: TRBD2; CDR3aa: CASSFSGTSYNEQFF
j_gene: TRBJ2-7; v_gene: TRBV28; abundance: NA; d_gene: NA; CDR3aa: CASSLPGDSSYEQYF
j_gene: TRBJ1-2; v_gene: TRBV7-9; abundance: once; d_gene: NA; CDR3aa: CASSLGANYYGYTF
j_gene: TRBJ1-1; v_gene: TRBV29-1; abundance: NA; d_gene: NA; CDR3aa: CSGRGANTEAFF
j_gene: TRBJ1-4; v_gene: TRBV4-1; abundance: few; d_gene: NA; CDR3aa: CASSQDGRGFEKLFF
j_gene: TRBJ2-3; v_gene: TRBV6-1; abundance: NA; d_gene: TRBD2; CDR3aa: CASSPLAGGGDTQYF
j_gene: TRBJ2-1; v_gene: TRBV18; abundance: NA; d_gene: TRBD2; CDR3aa: CASSLGLADNEQFF
j_gene: TRBJ1-1; v_gene: TRBV27; abundance: few; d_gene: NA; CDR3aa: CASSLSFGQNTEAFF
j_gene: TRBJ1-6; v_gene: TRBV13; abundance: few; d_gene: TRBD1; CDR3aa: CASSSLRTGGRNSPLHF
j_gene: TRBJ2-2; v_gene: TRBV5-6; abundance: few; d_gene: NA; CDR3aa: CASSLSGTGELFF
j_gene: TRBJ1-1; v_gene: TRBV19; abundance: NA; d_gene: TRBD1; CDR3aa: CASSTRQGEAFF
j_gene: TRBJ1-2; v_gene: TRBV15; abundance: NA; d_gene: TRBD1; CDR3aa: CATSRGQTNYGYTF
j_gene: TRBJ1-2; v_gene: TRBV27; abundance: NA; d_gene: NA; CDR3aa: CASSRGGGGRSNSYGYTF
j_gene: TRBJ1-1; v_gene: TRBV4-3; abundance: NA; d_gene: NA; CDR3aa: CASSQESNTEAFF
j_gene: TRBJ2-5; v_gene: TRBV5-6; abundance: NA; d_gene: TRBD2; CDR3aa: CASSLASRTSRETQYF
j_gene: TRBJ1-3; v_gene: TRBV5-1; abundance: NA; d_gene: NA; CDR3aa: CASSFSGQGGNTIYF
j_gene: TRBJ1-2; v_gene: TRBV6-5; abundance: NA; d_gene: NA; CDR3aa: CASSYQQGGGGGYTF
j_gene: TRBJ2-3; v_gene: TRBV13; abundance: NA; d_gene: NA; CDR3aa: CASSSDRDTGTDTQYF
j_gene: TRBJ2-3; v_gene: TRBV5-1; abundance: NA; d_gene: TRBD2; CDR3aa: CASSFFLSSGRAGTDTQYF
j_gene: TRBJ1-3; v_gene: TRBV5-1; abundance: NA; d_gene: NA; CDR3aa: CASSAFSGNTIYF
j_gene: TRBJ1-2; v_gene: TRBV28; abundance: once; d_gene: NA; CDR3aa: CASSQRGSYTF
j_gene: TRBJ1-2; v_gene: TRBV6-6; abundance: NA; d_gene: NA; CDR3aa: CASSFGQNYGYTF
j_gene: TRBJ2-3; v_gene: TRBV29-1; abundance: NA; d_gene: NA; CDR3aa: CSVAGTDTQYF
j_gene: TRBJ2-7; v_gene: TRBV10-1; abundance: NA; d_gene: NA; CDR3aa: CASSDRTSPHEQYF
j_gene: TRBJ2-7; v_gene: TRBV19; abundance: NA; d_gene: NA; CDR3aa: CASSIGTYEQYF
j_gene: TRBJ2-5; v_gene: TRBV5-4; abundance: NA; d_gene: NA; CDR3aa: CASSFTGSGETQYF
j_gene: TRBJ1-1; v_gene: TRBV10-3; abundance: NA; d_gene: NA; CDR3aa: CAIRDSQNTEAFF
j_gene: TRBJ1-1; v_gene: TRBV19; abundance: NA; d_gene: TRBD1; CDR3aa: CASSSMGQGGTEAFF
j_gene: TRBJ2-1; v_gene: TRBV18; abundance: NA; d_gene: NA; CDR3aa: CASATGNEQFF
j_gene: TRBJ2-1; v_gene: TRBV7-2; abundance: NA; d_gene: NA; CDR3aa: CASSPPRGGGSILNEQFF
j_gene: TRBJ1-5; v_gene: TRBV2; abundance: NA; d_gene: NA; CDR3aa: CASSERVMDQPQHF
j_gene: TRBJ1-4; v_gene: TRBV2; abundance: NA; d_gene: NA; CDR3aa: CASRAEGVEKLFF
j_gene: TRBJ2-1; v_gene: TRBV19; abundance: NA; d_gene: NA; CDR3aa: CASSIGLVNEQFF